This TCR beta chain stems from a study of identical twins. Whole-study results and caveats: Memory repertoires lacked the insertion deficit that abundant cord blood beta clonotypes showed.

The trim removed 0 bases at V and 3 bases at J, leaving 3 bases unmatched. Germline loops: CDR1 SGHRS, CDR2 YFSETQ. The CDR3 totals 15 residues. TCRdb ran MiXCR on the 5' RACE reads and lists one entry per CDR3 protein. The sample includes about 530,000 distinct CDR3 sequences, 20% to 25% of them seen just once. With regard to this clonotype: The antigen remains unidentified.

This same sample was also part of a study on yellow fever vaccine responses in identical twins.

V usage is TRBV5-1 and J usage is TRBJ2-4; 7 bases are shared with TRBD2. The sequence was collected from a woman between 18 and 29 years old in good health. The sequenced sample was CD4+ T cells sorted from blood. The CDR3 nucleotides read TGCGCCAGCAGCTTGGGCGGGAGAAGCAAAAACATTCAGTACTTC. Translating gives CASSLGGRSKNIQYF.